This T cell receptor (beta chain) was profiled in a study of early T cells in non-severe SARS-CoV-2 infection. About the research overall: Chains were unpaired, as sequencing was done on bulk RNA from unsorted whole blood. Points from the study as a whole: VDJdb matching favored anti-spike CD8 responses, missing private and CD4 specificities.

The CDR3 totals 16 residues. CDR1 and CDR2 (germline): LGHDT, YNNKEL (reference sequence). The V and J ends lost 5 bases and 0 bases respectively, with 17 bases between them. Each single cDNA molecule received a unique molecular identifier. TCRdb called the 5' RACE reads again in MiXCR, with one record for every CDR3 protein. The repertoire holds about 40,000 distinct CDR3 sequences, with around 6.1% as singletons. This clonotype was observed many times. Its antigen is unidentified. Material: whole blood. This TCR was sampled from an adult who was a healthcare worker with PCR-confirmed SARS-CoV-2 infection or an uninfected control (not recorded which). The chain carries TRBV3-1 and TRBJ2-7; D possibly corresponds to TRBD1 (5 bases). The CDR3 sequence: CASSKLGQESSYEQYF. CDR3 nucleotide sequence: TGTGCCAGCAGCAAACTCGGACAAGAAAGCTCCTACGAGCAGTACTTC.